The clone carrying this T cell receptor (beta chain) was detected ten times or more. Its cognate antigen is unknown. The time point is: newly diagnosed GD, antithyroid drugs for less than 3 months. The TCR library was made from RNA that had been extracted from PBMCs in TRIzol. For TCR beta, libraries came from iRepertoire HTBI primers and Arm-PCR of CDR3 regions. TCRdb independently ran MiXCR on the multiplex PCR reads; one entry per CDR3 protein. Of about 400,000 distinct CDR3 sequences in the sample, about 15% were seen once. The CDR3 loop spans 14 amino acids. Trimming shortened V by 7 bases and J by 10 bases, and 17 bases separated the two germline ends. Germline-derived CDR1 and CDR2 are MNHNS and SASEGT. This entry belongs to a study of regulatory T cells in long-lasting Graves disease. Study-wide results and limits: Those with persistent Graves' had less TCR diversity than newly diagnosed patients.

Separately, the same data were catalogued under a study of T cells in Graves' hyperthyroidism and ophthalmopathy.

The sequence came from a woman aged 40 to 50 with Graves disease. Source: peripheral blood mononuclear cells (PBMCs), taken at new diagnosis, from a patient treated with antithyroid drugs. The V and J genes are TRBV6-1 and TRBJ1-6; D remains ambiguous. The CDR3 DNA follows: TGTGCCAGCAAAGAAAGGGAGGTAGTCTCACCCCTCCACTTT. It is translated as CASKEREVVSPLHF.